The 20 T cell receptor beta chains in this list originate from one sample, sequenced in a study of T-cell reconstitution after alpha-beta-depleted transplantation in children. A library of TCRbeta sequences, prepared with unique molecular identifiers, was generated. MiXCR was run by TCRdb on the PCR reads, yielding one entry per CDR3 protein. The table shows 500,000 to 750,000 distinct CDR3 sequences, with 13% occurring only once. The sequencing used PBMCs, mostly from graft donor cells, collected 360 days after TCRalphabeta/CD19-depleted stem cell transplant. The origin of the receptors is a male patient under 18 who had a stem cell transplant for acute myeloid leukemia, so the T cells may come from the graft donor.

This clonotype was counted many times. The chain employs TRBV5-1 and TRBJ2-7; D possibly uses TRBD1 or TRBD2 (5 bases each). V was clipped by 3 bases and J by 5 bases, with 12 bases between them. The CDR3 is 13 amino acids. From germline, CDR1 is SGHRS and CDR2 YFSETQ. The CDR3 DNA is TGCGCCAGCAGCTCCGGGACCAGCCACGAGCAGTACTTC. It encodes CASSSGTSHEQYF.

This clonotype was detected ten times or more. This rearrangement joins TRBV29-1 to TRBJ2-1; TRBD2 agrees at 13 bases. J lost 5 bases, V lost 4 bases, and 2 bases had no gene match. This CDR3 comprises 14 residues. CDR1 and CDR2 from the germline V gene are SQVTM and ANQGSEA. DNA of the CDR3: TGCAGCGTTGGACTAGCGGGAGGTCACAATGAGCAGTTCTTC. Residues: CSVGLAGGHNEQFF.

This clonotype showed up many times. The chain carries TRBV7-2 and TRBJ2-1, with 7 bases aligning to TRBD2. The CDR3 covers 18 residues. CDR1 is SGHTA, CDR2 FQGNSA, per germline. V shed 5 bases and J 0 bases; nucleotides not matched to a gene: 13. CDR3 region: CASSLGVVGGISYNEQFF. The CDR3 nucleotides read TGTGCCAGCAGCCTTGGGGTGGTGGGGGGGATCTCCTACAATGAGCAGTTCTTC.

This clonotype was seen repeatedly, ten times or more. The chain recombines TRBV5-1 with TRBJ1-3; unclear D gene. Germline V lookup: CDR1 SGHRS, CDR2 YFSETQ. V lost 4 bases to trimming and J lost 2 bases, with 19 bases between them. The CDR3 extends over 17 amino acids. The CDR3 reads CASSQLGRSPPGNTIYF. CDR3 coding DNA: TGCGCCAGCAGCCAACTTGGACGATCACCTCCTGGAAACACCATATATTTT.

The chain combines TRBV15 with TRBJ2-7; 10 bases match TRBD1. This CDR3 has 14 amino acids. CDR1 LNHNV and CDR2 YYDKDF come from the germline V gene (reference sequence). The V gene end was trimmed by 0 bases and the J gene end by 6 bases; junction bases not matched to a gene: 2. The CDR3 nucleotides read TGTGCCACCAGCAGAGATTGGACAGGGGGCGAGCAGTACTTC. This translates into CATSRDWTGGEQYF. Full variable domain (remainder filled in from reference TRBV15 and TRBJ2-7): DAMVIQNPRYQVTQFGKPVTLSCSQTLNHNVMYWYQQKSSQAPKLLFHYYDKDFNNEADTPDNFQSRRPNTSFCFLDIRSPGLGDTAMYLCATSRDWTGGEQYFGPGTRLTVT.

This clonotype appeared a few times. The chain joins TRBV6-5 to TRBJ1-1; a possible D gene is TRBD1 (6 bases). CDR3 size: 15 residues. The V end was cut by 3 bases, the J end by 2 bases, with 13 bases between. In germline, CDR1 is MNHEY, CDR2 SVGAGI. CDR3 amino acids: CASSYRGARNTEAFF. DNA of the CDR3: TGTGCCAGCAGTTATCGGGGGGCGCGAAACACTGAAGCTTTCTTT.

The sample holds a few counts of this clonotype. The CDR3 coding sequence is TGTGCCAGCAACCGAGGGAGCACAGATACGCAGTATTTT. This sequence encodes CASNRGSTDTQYF. The chain carries TRBV6-1 and TRBJ2-3, with a possible D match to TRBD2 (5 bases). The germline V gene has CDR1 MNHNS and CDR2 SASEGT. The V and J ends lost 7 bases and 0 bases respectively, with 8 bases between them. CDR3 length equals 13 residues.

This clonotype was picked up many times. The chain employs TRBV12-3 or TRBV12-4 and TRBJ2-1; D is ambiguous. Trimming took 5 bases from V and 2 from J, leaving 10 bases between them. The CDR3 totals 14 residues. The CDR3 nucleotides read TGTGCCAGCAGTACCCTAGGGCCCTACAATGAGCAGTTCTTC. It codes for CASSTLGPYNEQFF.

V is TRBV5-1 and J is TRBJ2-7, with D possibly TRBD1 on 6 matching bases. From germline, CDR1 is SGHRS and CDR2 YFSETQ. The length of the CDR3 is 16 residues. Trimming took off 0 bases at V and 1 base at J, with 14 bases between the two ends. The CDR3 nucleotides read TGCGCCAGCAGCTTGGGACTCTGGGGGCATTCCTACGAGCAGTACTTC. Translated: CASSLGLWGHSYEQYF.

This clonotype was seen a handful of times. The gene calls are TRBV29-1 and TRBJ1-2; possible D gene TRBD1, 5 bases. Between the trimmed V and J ends, which lost 4 bases and 4 bases, there was a span of 10 bases. Germline CDR1 and CDR2: SQVTM and ANQGSEA. The CDR3 runs to 12 residues. The chain's CDR3 is CSVGVQGYGYTF. The CDR3, as DNA: TGCAGCGTTGGGGTGCAGGGCTATGGCTACACCTTC.

The genes are TRBV20-1 and TRBJ2-2; 9 nucleotides align to TRBD2. The CDR3 loop spans 16 amino acids. Looked up from germline, CDR1 is DFQATT and CDR2 is SNEGSKA (reference sequence). V was clipped by 1 base and J by 5 bases; unmatched bases: 8. The CDR3 region has the DNA TGCAGTGCTAGAGTTGCGGGAGCGGGAGGAACCGGGGAGCTGTTTTTT. It is translated as CSARVAGAGGTGELFF.

The J gene is TRBJ2-5, the V gene TRBV20-1; possibly TRBD2 for D (7 bases). V was shortened by 0 bases and J by 7 bases, with 12 bases between the two germline ends. The CDR3 has 13 residues. Germline-derived CDR1 and CDR2 are DFQATT and SNEGSKA (reference sequence). The CDR3 is CSARDGGAGTQYF. The CDR3 region has the DNA TGCAGTGCTAGAGATGGGGGGGCCGGGACCCAGTACTTC.

This clonotype was counted between two and nine times. The chain employs TRBV9 and TRBJ2-7, with 11 bases identical to TRBD2. The CDR3 consists of 14 residues. CDR1 is SGDLS, CDR2 YYNGEE, per germline. Trimming removed 0 bases from V and 7 bases from J; junction bases left unmatched: 3. The CDR3 DNA sequence: TGTGCCAGCAGCGTAGCTTTAGCGGGAGGGGAGCAGTACTTC. Its translation: CASSVALAGGEQYF.

The chain is built from TRBV12-3 or TRBV12-4 and TRBJ2-7; 10 bases agree with TRBD1. The CDR3 spans 12 residues. V shed 10 bases, J shed 2 bases, and the junction held 2 bases outside the gene matches. CDR3 coding DNA: TGTGCCACCGGACAGGGGGCCTACGAGCAGTACTTC. It encodes CATGQGAYEQYF.

This clonotype occurred a few times. The CDR3 DNA reads TGTGCCAGTAGTACACCGGGGTTAACGTTTAAGAAGTTCTTC. Encoded protein: CASSTPGLTFKKFF. The chain carries TRBV19 and TRBJ2-1; possible D gene TRBD2, 5 bases. The CDR3 is 14 amino acids. The V end was cut by 4 bases, the J end by 14 bases, with 21 bases between. CDR1 is LNHDA and CDR2 is SQIVND in the germline V gene (reference sequence).

This clonotype was recorded once. The chain joins TRBV18 to TRBJ2-1; 9 nucleotides match TRBD2. CDR3 size: 15 residues. V was pared by 6 bases and J by 14 bases, with 17 bases of the junction left unmatched. Germline CDR1 and CDR2: KGHSH and LQKENI. The CDR3 protein is CASSYEETSGTGEFF. The CDR3 DNA is TGTGCCAGCTCCTACGAGGAGACTAGCGGAACTGGGGAGTTCTTC.

There are a few counts of this clonotype. The DNA for the CDR3 is TGTGCCAGCTCCCAAGCGGGGGGGGCCTACGAGCAGTACGTC. Amino acid sequence: CASSQAGGAYEQYV. The chain uses TRBV18 and TRBJ2-7; 10 bases line up with TRBD2. Per the germline V gene, CDR1 is KGHSH and CDR2 is LQKENI. The CDR3 contains 14 residues. Trimming cost V 6 bases and J 2 bases; bases outside gene matches: 4.

V is TRBV9 and J is TRBJ2-1; 8 bases match TRBD2. The CDR3 extends over 15 amino acids. Germline V CDR1 and CDR2: SGDLS, YYNGEE. J was trimmed by 3 bases and V by 3 bases; bases with no gene match: 5. CDR3 protein: CASSDIGTSYNEQFF. Written as DNA, the CDR3 is TGTGCCAGCAGCGATATCGGGACTAGCTACAATGAGCAGTTCTTC.

This clonotype was seen repeatedly, ten times or more. The genes are TRBV7-9 and TRBJ1-2; 7 bases agree with TRBD1. The ends lost 5 bases at V and 8 bases at J; junction bases unmatched: 5. The CDR3 covers 12 residues. Germline values: CDR1 SEHNR, CDR2 FQNEAQ (reference sequence). The CDR3 loop is CASSHDRDGYTF. The DNA for the CDR3 is TGTGCCAGCAGCCATGACAGGGACGGCTACACCTTC.

The genes are TRBV28 and TRBJ2-6, with TRBD1 matching over 10 bases. V was pared by 3 bases and J by 0 bases, with 8 bases of the junction left unmatched. Germline CDR1 MDHEN, CDR2 SYDVKM. The CDR3 is 19 amino acids. CDR3 amino acids: CASSFPRQGAYSGANVLTF. The CDR3, as DNA: TGTGCCAGCAGTTTTCCAAGACAGGGGGCTTACTCTGGGGCCAACGTCCTGACTTTC.